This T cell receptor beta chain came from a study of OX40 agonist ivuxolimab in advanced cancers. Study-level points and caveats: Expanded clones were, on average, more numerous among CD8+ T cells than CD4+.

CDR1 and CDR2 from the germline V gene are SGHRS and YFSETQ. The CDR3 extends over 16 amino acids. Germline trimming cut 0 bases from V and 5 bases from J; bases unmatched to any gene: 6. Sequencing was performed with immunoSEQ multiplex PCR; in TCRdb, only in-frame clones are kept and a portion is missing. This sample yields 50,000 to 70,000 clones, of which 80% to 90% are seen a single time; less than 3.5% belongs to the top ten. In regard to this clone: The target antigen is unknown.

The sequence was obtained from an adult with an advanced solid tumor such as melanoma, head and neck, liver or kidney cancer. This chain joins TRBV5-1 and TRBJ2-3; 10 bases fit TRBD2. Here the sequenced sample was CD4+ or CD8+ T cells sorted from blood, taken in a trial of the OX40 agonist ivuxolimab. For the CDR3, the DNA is TGCGCCAGCAGCTTGGGCCTAGCGGGAGATCTAGATACGCAGTATTTT. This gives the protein CASSLGLAGDLDTQYF.